This T cell receptor (beta chain) was found in a study of tumor-infiltrating lymphocytes in primary liver carcinoma. Study-wide background: Patients included men and women of 30 to 69 years. The study's findings and limits: Bulk, unsorted sampling meant CD4+ and CD8+ repertoires went uncompared.

With a constant-region primer, TCR beta cDNA was made from roughly 500 ng of total RNA. Construction of TCR beta libraries relied on three successive nested multiplex PCR rounds employing slightly modified ARM-PCR. One entry per CDR3 protein, called by TCRdb with MiXCR from the multiplex PCR reads. The sample has fewer than 350,000 distinct CDR3 sequences, more than 55% seen once; the top ten hold 9%. Germline DNA was also extracted, with blood RNA taken from unsorted whole blood. As regards this clonotype: Its antigen is not identified.

The source of this sequence is a man aged 40-50 years with primary liver carcinoma and hepatitis B virus infection. The sample taken for sequencing was peripheral blood.

CDR3 amino acids: CASRRHGISSYEQYF. As DNA, the CDR3 is TGTGCCAGCAGGAGACACGGAATTTCTTCCTACGAGCAGTACTTC. The J gene is TRBJ2-7, the V gene TRBV6-2 or TRBV6-3; D remains ambiguous. Germline V gene data show CDR1 as MNHEY and CDR2 as SVGEGT. V was shortened by 6 bases and J by 1 base, with 16 bases between the two germline ends. The CDR3 is 15 amino acids.